Presented here are 20 T cell receptor beta chains from one specimen sequenced in a study of blood T cell repertoires in COVID-19. Generated by immunoSEQ multiplex PCR, the TCRdb table keeps only in-frame clones and is missing some. The sample includes about 140,000 clones, 86% of them seen just once. The sample comprised peripheral blood. These receptors were collected from a woman aged 60-70 years with acute or convalescent COVID-19.

V gene TRBV11-2 combines with J gene TRBJ2-7, with TRBD1 identical over 7 bases. The CDR3 covers 15 residues. The germline V gene encodes CDR1 SGHAT and CDR2 FQNNGV. V dropped 0 bases and J dropped 7; count of bases not matched to a gene: 9. The CDR3 DNA sequence: TGTGCCAGCAGCTTAGATTTGACAGGGCGAGGTGAGCAGTACTTC. It encodes CASSLDLTGRGEQYF.

The table lists this clone with a count of one. The rearrangement links TRBV3-1 (or the pseudogene TRBV3-2) to TRBJ1-1; 7 bases fit TRBD1. The V segment lost 1 base and the J segment 1 base; nucleotides outside the gene matches: 3. Germline V CDR1 and CDR2: LGHDT, YNNKEL (reference sequence). The CDR3 runs 15 residues. CDR3 nucleotide sequence: TGTGCCAGCAGCCAAGTGTCAGGGGGGAACACTGAAGCTTTCTTT. Its protein is CASSQVSGGNTEAFF.

This chain links TRBV6-5 with TRBJ2-7; TRBD1 aligns across 8 bases. Germline V CDR1 and CDR2: MNHEY, SVGAGI. Unmatched junction bases numbered 6, after V lost 2 bases and J lost 3 bases. This CDR3 spans 15 amino acids. Written as DNA, the CDR3 is TGTGCCAGCAGTTACACCGGACAGGGCGGCTACGAGCAGTACTTC. Translating gives CASSYTGQGGYEQYF.

The chain combines TRBV19 with TRBJ1-1, with a possible D match to TRBD1 (5 bases). Trimming took off 4 bases at V and 1 base at J, with 10 bases between the two ends. The germline V gene encodes CDR1 LNHDA and CDR2 SQIVND (reference sequence). This CDR3 spans 14 amino acids. The CDR3 sequence: CASSTQARNTEAFF. CDR3 bases: TGTGCCAGTAGTACACAGGCGCGGAACACTGAAGCTTTCTTT.

The chain carries TRBV13 and TRBJ1-6, with 7 bases that match TRBD1. The trim removed 6 bases at V and 7 bases at J, leaving 6 bases unmatched. This CDR3 spans 14 amino acids. Germline V gives CDR1 PRHDT, CDR2 FYEKMQ (reference sequence). The CDR3 region has the DNA TGTGCCAGCAGTTCAGGGACAGCCAATTCACCCCTCCACTTT. It specifies CASSSGTANSPLHF.

The rearrangement uses TRBV30 and TRBJ2-1; 13 nucleotides align to TRBD2. Germline loops: CDR1 GTSNPN, CDR2 SVGIG (reference sequence). V was pared by 4 bases and J by 0 bases, with 18 bases of the junction left unmatched. The length of the CDR3 is 21 residues. The chain's CDR3 is CAWKGAGGLAGFGSSYNEQFF. In DNA, the CDR3 is TGTGCCTGGAAAGGGGCCGGGGGACTAGCGGGGTTTGGTAGCTCCTACAATGAGCAGTTCTTC.

The V call is TRBV12-3 or TRBV12-4, the J call TRBJ2-2, with 8 bases matching TRBD2. The length of the CDR3 is 12 residues. Unmatched junction bases numbered 0, after V lost 6 bases and J lost 6 bases. The CDR3 nucleotides read TGTGCCAGCAGACTAGCGGCCGGGGAGCTGTTTTTT. This encodes CASRLAAGELFF.

This clone appeared a few times. This chain joins TRBV7-9 and TRBJ1-1; possible D gene TRBD1, 6 bases. This CDR3 region has 12 residues. The V end was cut by 5 bases, the J end by 7 bases, with 11 bases between. Germline CDR1 and CDR2: SEHNR and FQNEAQ (reference sequence). The CDR3 here is CASSEGVREAFF. The CDR3 nucleotides read TGTGCCAGCAGCGAGGGGGTGCGTGAAGCTTTCTTT.

This clone was seen a handful of times. The gene calls are TRBV27 and TRBJ1-5; 9 nucleotides match TRBD1. The CDR3 covers 15 residues. Trimming at V came to 6 bases and at J to 5 bases, leaving 8 bases not matched to a gene. Per germline, CDR1 MNHEY and CDR2 SMNVEV (reference sequence). CDR3 sequence reads: CASSHGTGFDQPQHF. The CDR3 DNA sequence: TGTGCCAGCAGCCACGGGACAGGGTTTGATCAGCCCCAGCATTTT.

This chain uses TRBV21-1 with TRBJ1-3; no check of the table's D call, TRBD1, against the DNA was made. TRBV21-1 is reported as a pseudogene. There are 17 residues in the CDR3. CDR3 sequence (DNA): TGTGCCAGCAGTATCCAGGACAGGGGGCCTGAGGCAAACACCATATATTTT. Its translation: CASSIQDRGPEANTIYF.

The rearrangement joins TRBV4-1 to TRBJ1-1; the D gene is possibly TRBD1 (5 bases). CDR3 length: 18 residues. Trimming took 0 bases from V and 8 from J, leaving 25 bases between them. Germline-derived CDR1 and CDR2 are MGHRA and YSYEKL. In nucleotides, the CDR3 is TGCGCCAGCAGCCAAGATAAGCGGCGGGAAAGGGTGGGGCCCGAAGCTTTCTTT. The encoded protein is CASSQDKRRERVGPEAFF.

The chain couples TRBV6-6 to TRBJ1-1; D unresolved. This CDR3 contains 14 residues. V lost 2 bases and J lost 0, with 7 bases in between. The germline V gene encodes CDR1 MNHNY and CDR2 SVGAGI (reference sequence). This CDR3 is CASSYAEMNTEAFF. For the CDR3, the DNA is TGTGCCAGCAGTTACGCGGAAATGAACACTGAAGCTTTCTTT.

There are a few counts of this clone. This chain connects TRBV12-3 or TRBV12-4 to TRBJ2-1; 7 positions agree with TRBD2. Losses at the gene ends were 3 bases for V and 4 bases for J; bases not matched to a gene: 0. This CDR3 is 13 amino acids long. CDR3 DNA sequence: TGTGCCAGCAGTTTGGGGGGGTACAATGAGCAGTTCTTC. Its protein product is CASSLGGYNEQFF.

The V and J genes are TRBV7-9 and TRBJ2-5; the D is unclear. Trimming pared 2 bases from V and 2 bases from J, leaving 12 bases between. CDR1 is SEHNR and CDR2 is FQNEAQ in the germline V gene (reference sequence). CDR3 size: 15 residues. CDR3 loop: CASSLKRTDQETQYF. The CDR3 DNA sequence: TGTGCCAGCAGCTTAAAACGCACAGATCAAGAGACCCAGTACTTC.

The rearrangement links TRBV9 to TRBJ2-7; 9 bases match TRBD1. Trimming removed 4 bases from V and 5 bases from J; junction bases left unmatched: 10. The CDR3 length is 15 residues. Germline V gives CDR1 SGDLS, CDR2 YYNGEE. The CDR3 is CASSLSGTGLHEQYF. DNA of the CDR3: TGTGCCAGCAGCCTCTCCGGGACAGGGCTGCACGAGCAGTACTTC.

The chain is built from TRBV5-4 and TRBJ1-4; TRBD1 is a possible D gene (5 bases). CDR3 length: 16 residues. The V gene lost 4 bases and the J gene lost 0 bases, with 13 bases spanning the gap. Per the germline V gene, CDR1 is SGHNT and CDR2 is YYREEE (reference sequence). The CDR3 DNA sequence: TGTGCCAGCAGCCCCGACCCGACAGCAACTAATGAAAAACTGTTTTTT. Its translation is CASSPDPTATNEKLFF.

The V gene is TRBV6-6, the J gene TRBJ2-7; 8 positions agree with TRBD2. V shed 9 bases, J shed 3 bases, and the junction held 13 bases outside the gene matches. The CDR3 spans 15 residues. Germline values: CDR1 MNHNY, CDR2 SVGAGI (reference sequence). The CDR3, as DNA: TGTGCCAGTCGCTCAAGCGGGGGTAACGTCTACGAGCAGTACTTC. It specifies CASRSSGGNVYEQYF.

The rearrangement links TRBV27 to TRBJ2-3, with TRBD2 matching over 10 bases. Losses at the gene ends were 6 bases for V and 3 bases for J; bases not matched to a gene: 9. CDR1 is MNHEY, CDR2 SMNVEV, per germline (reference sequence). The CDR3 loop spans 16 amino acids. This CDR3 reads CASRRILAGATDTQYF. The CDR3 DNA reads TGTGCCAGCAGACGGATCCTAGCGGGGGCAACAGATACGCAGTATTTT.

This clone was counted a few times. This chain links TRBV11-3 with TRBJ1-1, with 7 nucleotides matching TRBD1. There are 15 residues in the CDR3. V dropped 1 base and J dropped 4; count of bases not matched to a gene: 6. CDR1 is SGHNT, CDR2 YENEEA, per germline. CDR3 protein: CASSLGPPGGTEAFF. For the CDR3, the DNA is TGTGCCAGCAGCTTAGGCCCCCCAGGGGGCACTGAAGCTTTCTTT.

The gene calls are TRBV19 and TRBJ1-2, with D perhaps TRBD1 (5 bases). Germline-derived CDR1 and CDR2 are LNHDA and SQIVND (reference sequence). The V end was cut by 3 bases, the J end by 7 bases, with 9 bases between. CDR3 length: 12 residues. The CDR3 region is CASSIGGTGYTF. The CDR3 DNA is TGTGCCAGTAGTATCGGCGGGACTGGCTACACCTTC.